Each of the 2 T cell receptor beta chains below was sequenced from the same sample in a study of cytomegalovirus exposure and HLA in healthy donors. The PCR employed 60 Vbeta primers together with 13 Jbeta primers. The assay was immunoSEQ multiplex PCR, and TCRdb's table has in-frame clones only and misses some. The profile shows about 120,000 clones, 78% of them singletons. What was sequenced was PBMCs. The origin of the receptors is a man aged 30-40 years in good health and CMV-seropositive.

This clone turned up a few times. The J gene is TRBJ2-4, the V gene TRBV4-3, with 10 nucleotides matching TRBD2. Looked up from germline, CDR1 is LGHNA and CDR2 is YSLEER. This CDR3 is built from 20 residues. With 1 base clipped from V and 0 bases from J, the junction kept 12 bases outside the gene matches. CDR3 nucleotides: TGCGCCAGCAGCCAAGTGGCTAGCGGGAGTTCTGGGGTAGCCAAAAACATTCAGTACTTC. Translating it yields CASSQVASGSSGVAKNIQYF.

This chain uses TRBV19 with TRBJ1-1, with 11 bases aligning to TRBD1. The germline gives CDR1 LNHDA, CDR2 SQIVND (reference sequence). J was trimmed by 2 bases and V by 10 bases; bases with no gene match: 15. The CDR3 is 17 amino acids. The CDR3 reads CATKGQGALGRNTEAFF. CDR3 coding DNA: TGTGCCACCAAAGGACAGGGGGCGCTTGGCCGAAACACTGAAGCTTTCTTT.